Presented here are 23 T cell receptor beta chains from one specimen sequenced in a study of T-cell reconstitution after alpha-beta-depleted transplantation in children. Library preparation (for TCRbeta) was performed with unique molecular identifiers. MiXCR was run by TCRdb on the PCR reads, yielding one entry per CDR3 protein. The table lists about 400,000 distinct CDR3 sequences, about an eighth of them singletons. This material consisted of PBMCs, taken from the stem cell graft. Receptor source: a human donor who donated a stem cell graft to a child with Fanconi anemia.

This chain links TRBV9 with TRBJ1-3; D unresolved. Germline V lookup: CDR1 SGDLS, CDR2 YYNGEE. V lost 0 bases, J lost 2 bases, and 6 bases lay in between. The length of the CDR3 is 14 residues. Here the CDR3 DNA reads TGTGCCAGCAGCGTAGCAGATACTGGAAACACCATATATTTT. Translating gives CASSVADTGNTIYF. The full variable domain, in which reference TRBV9 and TRBJ1-3 provide the parts outside the CDR3, is DSGVTQTPKHLITATGQRVTLRCSPRSGDLSVYWYQQSLDQGLQFLIQYYNGEERAKGNILERFSAQQFPDLHSELNLSSLELGDSALYFCASSVADTGNTIYFGEGSWLTVV.

This clonotype was seen a handful of times. This rearrangement joins TRBV9 to TRBJ2-7; D not resolved. The CDR3 totals 14 residues. V lost 0 bases to trimming and J lost 6 bases, with 13 bases between them. In germline, CDR1 is SGDLS, CDR2 YYNGEE. CDR3 loop: CASSVDFTLSEQYF. CDR3 nucleotides: TGTGCCAGCAGCGTAGATTTTACCCTGTCCGAGCAGTACTTC.

The genes are TRBV20-1 and TRBJ1-1, with 9 bases lining up with TRBD1. The CDR3 has 15 amino acids. Germline V lookup: CDR1 DFQATT, CDR2 SNEGSKA (reference sequence). V shed 6 bases and J 1 base; nucleotides not matched to a gene: 9. The CDR3 sequence is CSALGDREENTEAFF. CDR3 nucleotides: TGCAGTGCCCTTGGGGACAGGGAAGAGAACACTGAAGCTTTCTTT.

The rearrangement joins TRBV7-2 to TRBJ2-1; the match to TRBD2 covers 11 bases. The CDR3 has 16 residues. The trim removed 3 bases at V and 7 bases at J, leaving 8 bases unmatched. CDR1 and CDR2 from the germline V gene are SGHTA and FQGNSA. CDR3 residues: CASSLVSGGGRNEQFF. The CDR3 bases are TGTGCCAGCAGCTTGGTTAGCGGGGGGGGTAGGAATGAGCAGTTCTTC.

This clonotype was recorded many times. The genes are TRBV3-1 and TRBJ1-6, with D perhaps TRBD1 (5 bases). Germline CDR1 LGHDT, CDR2 YNNKEL (reference sequence). This CDR3 has 15 residues. The ends were cut back, 4 bases at V and 13 bases at J, with 20 bases in the middle. CDR3 residues: CASSPLGASLVPLHF. The CDR3 DNA reads TGTGCCAGCAGCCCCCTCGGGGCATCGTTAGTTCCCCTCCACTTT.

J is TRBJ2-7 and V is TRBV7-2, with D uncertain. The V and J ends lost 5 bases and 2 bases respectively, with 10 bases between them. CDR3 length equals 13 residues. Looked up from germline, CDR1 is SGHTA and CDR2 is FQGNSA. The CDR3 protein is CASSRTVPYEQYF. The CDR3 nucleotides are TGTGCCAGCAGCCGAACTGTTCCCTACGAGCAGTACTTC.

For this clonotype: A read error may produce the germline difference seen at one junction end. The genes are TRBV4-3 and TRBJ2-1; the D is unclear. In germline, CDR1 is LGHNA, CDR2 YSLEER. CDR3 length equals 14 residues. The CDR3 region has the DNA TGCACCAGCAGCCGAAACCAATTCTCGGATGAGCAGTTCTTC. Translation gives CTSSRNQFSDEQFF.

This clonotype was observed at least ten times. This rearrangement joins TRBV12-3 or TRBV12-4 to TRBJ1-4, with no clear D. The CDR3 extends over 13 amino acids. V was shortened by 1 base and J by 5 bases, with 5 bases between the two germline ends. CDR3 nucleotide sequence: TGTGCCAGCAGTTTAGGGACCAATGAAAAACTGTTTTTT. It yields the protein CASSLGTNEKLFF.

The chain joins TRBV5-1 to TRBJ1-1; D uncertain. Germline CDR1 reads SGHRS; CDR2 reads YFSETQ. With 0 bases removed from V and 11 bases from J, the gap between germline ends came to 14 bases. CDR3 length equals 13 residues. This CDR3 reads CASSLGTGFVAFF. CDR3 nucleotide sequence: TGCGCCAGCAGCTTGGGGACGGGATTCGTGGCTTTCTTT.

V usage is TRBV4-2 and J usage is TRBJ2-7; D is unresolved. Germline lookup yields CDR1 LGHNA and CDR2 YNFKEQ. CDR3 length equals 18 residues. With 4 bases removed from V and 0 bases from J, the gap between germline ends came to 22 bases. The chain's CDR3 is CASSRRVTYAQSSYEQYF. Written as DNA, the CDR3 is TGTGCCAGCAGCCGCCGGGTCACATACGCCCAAAGCTCCTACGAGCAGTACTTC.

With respect to this clonotype: A single base separates this from a much larger clone, so it may be a read error. The rearrangement uses TRBV12-3 or TRBV12-4 and TRBJ1-5; TRBD1 matches at 7 bases. There are 14 residues in the CDR3. In DNA form, the CDR3 reads TGTGCCAGCAGTGCTCAGGGGGGAGAACAGCCCGAGCATTTT. It yields the protein CASSAQGGEQPEHF.

This chain connects TRBV7-2 to TRBJ2-3; D ambiguous. CDR1 and CDR2 from the germline V gene are SGHTA and FQGNSA. Trimming took off 5 bases at V and 6 bases at J, with 15 bases between the two ends. This CDR3 spans 14 amino acids. CDR3 nucleotide sequence: TGTGCCAGCAGCCAGACCGGCCGCGCGGATACGCAGTATTTT. Translating gives CASSQTGRADTQYF.

The sample holds a few counts of this clonotype. The CDR3 DNA sequence: TGTGCCAGCAGCCAAGAGCGGACAGGGACCTATGGCTACACCTTC. As protein: CASSQERTGTYGYTF. V and J are TRBV4-2 and TRBJ1-2, with TRBD1 identical over 8 bases. The CDR3 is made up of 15 amino acids. J was trimmed by 4 bases and V by 0 bases; bases with no gene match: 4. CDR1 and CDR2 (germline): LGHNA, YNFKEQ.

This clonotype was observed many times. The chain employs TRBV5-5 and TRBJ2-2; 11 bases align to TRBD1. The J segment lost 0 bases and the V segment lost 0 bases, leaving 4 bases of the junction unmatched. The germline CDR1 and CDR2 sequences are SGHKS and YYEKEE (reference sequence). The CDR3 covers 18 residues. CDR3 sequence: CASSLDRTGGANTGELFF. The DNA of the CDR3 is TGTGCCAGCAGCTTGGATAGGACAGGGGGCGCGAACACCGGGGAGCTGTTTTTT.

This CDR3 is CAIIRGPTNTDTQYF. CDR3 DNA sequence: TGTGCCATCATTCGGGGACCAACAAACACAGATACGCAGTATTTT. This chain joins TRBV10-3 and TRBJ2-3; possibly TRBD1 or TRBD2 for D (5 bases each). The germline V gene encodes CDR1 ENHRY and CDR2 SYGVKD. V was pared by 7 bases and J by 2 bases, with 16 bases between. The length of the CDR3 is 15 residues.

The genes are TRBV9 and TRBJ2-3, with 10 bases that match TRBD2. The germline V gene has CDR1 SGDLS and CDR2 YYNGEE. V was clipped by 3 bases and J by 2 bases; unmatched bases: 12. The CDR3 is 18 amino acids. CDR3 residues: CASSAQSTSGANTDTQYF. The CDR3 DNA is TGTGCCAGCAGCGCCCAAAGTACTAGCGGGGCTAACACAGATACGCAGTATTTT.

This clonotype has more than one count but fewer than ten. V gene TRBV10-3 combines with J gene TRBJ1-2; D unresolved. This CDR3 contains 15 residues. Deletions cut 6 bases from V and 4 bases from J, with 18 bases between. CDR1 is ENHRY and CDR2 is SYGVKD in the germline V gene. Here the CDR3 DNA reads TGTGCCATCAGGGACGGAGGACTAAATAGCTATGGCTACACCTTC. Translation gives CAIRDGGLNSYGYTF.

CDR3 nucleotide sequence: TGTGCCAGCAGCTTCACGACTGGGGGGACCGGGGAGCTGTTTTTT. Residues: CASSFTTGGTGELFF. The chain links TRBV7-3 to TRBJ2-2; TRBD2 might be the D (6 bases). The germline V gene has CDR1 SGHTA and CDR2 FQGTGA. The CDR3 sequence is 15 residues long. The V end was cut by 3 bases, the J end by 5 bases, with 13 bases between.

The gene calls are TRBV29-1 and TRBJ1-1; no clear D. Germline loops: CDR1 SQVTM, CDR2 ANQGSEA. V shed 6 bases and J shed 7 bases, with 18 bases lying between them. The CDR3 is 13 residues long. CDR3 region: CSVLKQAEGEAFF. The CDR3 DNA sequence: TGCAGCGTGTTGAAGCAGGCGGAGGGTGAAGCTTTCTTT.

This clonotype was detected ten times or more. This chain uses TRBV18 with TRBJ2-6; no reliable D call. Trimming removed 7 bases at V and 0 bases at J, with 4 bases between. CDR3 size: 13 residues. Germline lookup yields CDR1 KGHSH and CDR2 LQKENI. The CDR3 loop reads CASLASGANVLTF. In DNA form, the CDR3 reads TGTGCCAGCTTGGCCTCTGGGGCCAACGTCCTGACTTTC.

The rearrangement joins TRBV11-2 to TRBJ2-5, with a weak D call TRBD2 (6 bases). This CDR3 contains 14 residues. From germline, CDR1 is SGHAT and CDR2 FQNNGV. Trimming took off 5 bases at V and 4 bases at J, with 14 bases between the two ends. The CDR3 sequence: CASSTPGVPETQYF. CDR3 sequence (DNA): TGTGCCAGCAGCACACCGGGGGTGCCAGAGACCCAGTACTTC.

This chain joins TRBV12-3 or TRBV12-4 and TRBJ1-1; D unresolved. The V gene lost 6 bases and the J gene lost 3 bases, with 11 bases spanning the gap. The CDR3 totals 13 residues. The CDR3: CASSETLDTEAFF. The DNA of the CDR3 is TGTGCCAGCAGCGAGACACTGGACACTGAAGCTTTCTTT.

The chain links TRBV3-1 to TRBJ2-1; no reliable D call. V lost 2 bases to trimming and J lost 8 bases, with 13 bases between them. Germline assignment: CDR1 LGHDT and CDR2 YNNKEL (reference sequence). This CDR3 has 14 amino acids. The CDR3 coding sequence is TGTGCCAGCAGCCAACATACCCTCGTGGATGAGCAGTTCTTC. Its protein product is CASSQHTLVDEQFF.